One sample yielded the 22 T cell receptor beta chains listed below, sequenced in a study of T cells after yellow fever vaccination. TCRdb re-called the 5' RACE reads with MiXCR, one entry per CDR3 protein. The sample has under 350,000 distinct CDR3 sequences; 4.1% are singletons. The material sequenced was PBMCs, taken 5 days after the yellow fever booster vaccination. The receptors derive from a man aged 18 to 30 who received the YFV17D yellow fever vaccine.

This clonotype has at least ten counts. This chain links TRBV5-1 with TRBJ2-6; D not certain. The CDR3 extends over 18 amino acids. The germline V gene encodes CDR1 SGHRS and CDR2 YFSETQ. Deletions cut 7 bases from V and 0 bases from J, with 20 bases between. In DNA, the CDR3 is TGCGCCAGCGGCCCTAGGAAGGGTCCCCTCTCTGGGGCCAACGTCCTGACTTTC. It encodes CASGPRKGPLSGANVLTF.

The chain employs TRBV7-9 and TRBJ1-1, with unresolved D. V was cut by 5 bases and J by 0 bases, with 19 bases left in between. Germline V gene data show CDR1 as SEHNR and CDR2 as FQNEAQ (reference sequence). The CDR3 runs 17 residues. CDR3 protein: CASSRYPPLKLNTEAFF. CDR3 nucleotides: TGTGCCAGCAGCCGATACCCGCCCCTTAAACTGAACACTGAAGCTTTCTTT.

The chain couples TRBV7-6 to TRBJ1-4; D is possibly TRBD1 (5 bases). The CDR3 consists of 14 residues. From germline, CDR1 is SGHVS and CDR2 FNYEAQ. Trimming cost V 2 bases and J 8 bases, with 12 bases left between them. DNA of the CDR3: TGTGCCAGCAGCTTAAACTCGGGGGAGGAAAAACTGTTTTTT. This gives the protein CASSLNSGEEKLFF.

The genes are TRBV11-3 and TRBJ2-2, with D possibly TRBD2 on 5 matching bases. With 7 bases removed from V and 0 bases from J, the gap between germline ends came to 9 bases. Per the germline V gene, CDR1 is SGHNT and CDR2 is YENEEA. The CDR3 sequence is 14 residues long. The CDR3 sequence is CASKLTTNTGELFF. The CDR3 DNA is TGTGCCAGCAAGTTGACTACGAACACCGGGGAGCTGTTTTTT. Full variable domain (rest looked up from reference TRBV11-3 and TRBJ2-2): EAGVVQSPRYKIIEKKQPVAFWCNPISGHNTLYWYLQNLGQGPELLIRYENEEAVDDSQLPKDRFSAERLKGVDSTLKIQPAELGDSAVYLCASKLTTNTGELFFGEGSRLTVL.

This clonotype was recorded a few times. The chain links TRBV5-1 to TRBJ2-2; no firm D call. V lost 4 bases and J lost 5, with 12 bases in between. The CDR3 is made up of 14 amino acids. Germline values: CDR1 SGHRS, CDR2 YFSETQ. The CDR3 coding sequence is TGCGCCAGCAGCCTTACTCCACCTACCGGGGAGCTGTTTTTT. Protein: CASSLTPPTGELFF.

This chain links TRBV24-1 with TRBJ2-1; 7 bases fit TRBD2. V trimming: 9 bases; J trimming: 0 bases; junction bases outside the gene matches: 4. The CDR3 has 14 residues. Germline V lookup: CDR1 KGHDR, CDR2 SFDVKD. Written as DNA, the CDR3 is TGTGCCACCGGGAGGGGCCGCTCCTACAATGAGCAGTTCTTC. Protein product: CATGRGRSYNEQFF.

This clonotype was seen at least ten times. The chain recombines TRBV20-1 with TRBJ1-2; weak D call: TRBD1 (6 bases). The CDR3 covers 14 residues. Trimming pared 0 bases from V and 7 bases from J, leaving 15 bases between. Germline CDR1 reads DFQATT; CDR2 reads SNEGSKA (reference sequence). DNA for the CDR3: TGCAGTGCTAGAGATAGGGGGGGGACCGTTGGCTACACCTTC. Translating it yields CSARDRGGTVGYTF.

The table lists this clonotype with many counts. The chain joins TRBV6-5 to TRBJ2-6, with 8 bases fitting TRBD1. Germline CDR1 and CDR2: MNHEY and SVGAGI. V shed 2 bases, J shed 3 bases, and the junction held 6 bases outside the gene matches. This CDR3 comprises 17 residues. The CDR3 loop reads CASSYRTGTGGANVLTF. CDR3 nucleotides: TGTGCCAGCAGTTACCGGACAGGGACAGGTGGGGCCAACGTCCTGACTTTC.

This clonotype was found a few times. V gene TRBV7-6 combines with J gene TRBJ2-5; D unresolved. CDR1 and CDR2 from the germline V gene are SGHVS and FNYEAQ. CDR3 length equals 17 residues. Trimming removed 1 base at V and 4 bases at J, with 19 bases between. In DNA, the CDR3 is TGTGCCAGCAGCTTAGTTGTGACGGACCAACCTGGAGAGACCCAGTACTTC. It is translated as CASSLVVTDQPGETQYF.

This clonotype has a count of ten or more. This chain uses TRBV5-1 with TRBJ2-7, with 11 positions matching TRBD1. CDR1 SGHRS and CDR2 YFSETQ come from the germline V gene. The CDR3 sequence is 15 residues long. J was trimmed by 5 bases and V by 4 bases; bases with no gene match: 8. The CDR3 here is CASSPTDRGQHEQYF. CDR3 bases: TGCGCCAGCAGCCCCACGGACAGGGGGCAGCACGAGCAGTACTTC.

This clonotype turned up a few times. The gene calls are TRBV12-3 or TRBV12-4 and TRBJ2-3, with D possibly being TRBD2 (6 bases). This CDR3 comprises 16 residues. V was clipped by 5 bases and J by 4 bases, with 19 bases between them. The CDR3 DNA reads TGTGCCAGCAGTGGGAGGTTGGGGGGTTCGGCAGATACGCAGTATTTT. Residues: CASSGRLGGSADTQYF.

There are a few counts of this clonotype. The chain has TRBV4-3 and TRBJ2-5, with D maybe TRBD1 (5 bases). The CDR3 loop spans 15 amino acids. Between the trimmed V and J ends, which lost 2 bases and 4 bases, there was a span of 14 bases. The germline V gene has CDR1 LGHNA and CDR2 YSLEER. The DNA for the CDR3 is TGCGCCAGCAGCCAAAGAGGCAGGGCTGGAGAGACCCAGTACTTC. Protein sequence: CASSQRGRAGETQYF.

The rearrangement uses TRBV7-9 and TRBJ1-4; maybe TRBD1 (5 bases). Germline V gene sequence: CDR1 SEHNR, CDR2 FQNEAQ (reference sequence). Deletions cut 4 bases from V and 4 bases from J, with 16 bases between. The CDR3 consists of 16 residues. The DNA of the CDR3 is TGTGCCAGCAGCTCCGTCCAGGCAGGGTTTAATGAAAAACTGTTTTTT. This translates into CASSSVQAGFNEKLFF.

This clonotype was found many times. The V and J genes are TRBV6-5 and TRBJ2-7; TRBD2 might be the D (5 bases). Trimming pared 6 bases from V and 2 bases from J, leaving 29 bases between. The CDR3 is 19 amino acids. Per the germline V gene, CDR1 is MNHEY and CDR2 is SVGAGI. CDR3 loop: CASSLVRAAWRNGAYEQYV. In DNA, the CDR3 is TGTGCCAGCAGCCTAGTTCGTGCCGCGTGGAGGAACGGCGCCTACGAGCAGTACGTC.

This CDR3 reads CASSLSTDYGYTF. CDR3 DNA sequence: TGTGCCAGCAGTTTATCGACTGACTATGGCTACACCTTC. The V and J genes are TRBV28 and TRBJ1-2, with unresolved D. CDR1 and CDR2 from the germline V gene are MDHEN and SYDVKM. The ends were cut back, 1 base at V and 3 bases at J, with 6 bases in the middle. The CDR3 covers 13 residues.

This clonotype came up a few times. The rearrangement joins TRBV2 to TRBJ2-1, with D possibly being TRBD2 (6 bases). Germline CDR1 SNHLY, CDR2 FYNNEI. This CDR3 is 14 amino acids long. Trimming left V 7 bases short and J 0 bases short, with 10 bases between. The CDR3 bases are TGTGCCAGCACTGGGACTGCCTCCTACAATGAGCAGTTCTTC. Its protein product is CASTGTASYNEQFF.

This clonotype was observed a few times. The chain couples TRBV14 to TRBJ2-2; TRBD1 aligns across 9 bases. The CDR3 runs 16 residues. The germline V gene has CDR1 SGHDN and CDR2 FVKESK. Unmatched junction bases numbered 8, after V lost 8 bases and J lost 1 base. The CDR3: CASQRGDRVNTGELFF. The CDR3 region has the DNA TGTGCCAGCCAACGGGGGGACAGGGTGAACACCGGGGAGCTGTTTTTT.

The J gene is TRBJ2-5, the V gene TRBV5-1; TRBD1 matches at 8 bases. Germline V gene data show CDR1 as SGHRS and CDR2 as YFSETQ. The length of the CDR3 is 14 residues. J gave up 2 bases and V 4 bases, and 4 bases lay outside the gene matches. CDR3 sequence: CASSLTGEQETQYF. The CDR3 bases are TGCGCCAGCAGCCTGACAGGGGAGCAAGAGACCCAGTACTTC.

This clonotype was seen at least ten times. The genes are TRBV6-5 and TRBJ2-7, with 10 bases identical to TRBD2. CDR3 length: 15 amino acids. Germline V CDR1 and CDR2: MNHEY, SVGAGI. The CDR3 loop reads CASSYSPAGGWGARV. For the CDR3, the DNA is TGTGCCAGCAGTTACTCCCCAGCGGGGGGGTGGGGAGCGCGCGTC.

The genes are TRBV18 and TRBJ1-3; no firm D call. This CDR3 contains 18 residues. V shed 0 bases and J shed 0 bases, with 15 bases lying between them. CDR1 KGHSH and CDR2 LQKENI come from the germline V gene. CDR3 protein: CASSPPIGGMSSGNTIYF. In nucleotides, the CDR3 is TGTGCCAGCTCACCACCGATTGGAGGGATGAGCTCTGGAAACACCATATATTTT.

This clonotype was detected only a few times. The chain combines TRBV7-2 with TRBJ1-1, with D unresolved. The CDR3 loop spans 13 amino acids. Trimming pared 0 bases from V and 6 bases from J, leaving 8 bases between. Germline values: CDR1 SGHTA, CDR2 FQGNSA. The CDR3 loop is CASSLARFSEAFF. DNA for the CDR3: TGTGCCAGCAGCTTAGCGCGCTTTTCTGAAGCTTTCTTT.

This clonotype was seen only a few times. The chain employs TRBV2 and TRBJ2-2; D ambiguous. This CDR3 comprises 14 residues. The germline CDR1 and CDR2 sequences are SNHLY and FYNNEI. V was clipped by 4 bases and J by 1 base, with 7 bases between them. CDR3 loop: CASSVEKNTGELFF. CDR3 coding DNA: TGTGCCAGCAGTGTCGAAAAGAACACCGGGGAGCTGTTTTTT. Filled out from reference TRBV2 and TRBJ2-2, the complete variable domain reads EPEVTQTPSHQVTQMGQEVILRCVPISNHLYFYWYRQILGQKVEFLVSFYNNEISEKSEIFDDQFSVERPDGSNFTLKIRSTKLEDSAMYFCASSVEKNTGELFFGEGSRLTVL.